The next 20 T cell receptor beta chains were all read from a single sample in a study of cytomegalovirus exposure and HLA in healthy donors. PCR amplification relied on 60 Vbeta primers (plus 13 Jbeta primers). TCRdb's copy holds only in-frame clones and misses some; the assay was immunoSEQ multiplex PCR. The sample has 100,000 to 150,000 clones, around 80% seen once; the top ten hold roughly a tenth. Sequencing used PBMCs. The source is a man aged 30 to 45 in good health and CMV-seropositive.

This chain joins TRBV27 and TRBJ2-5; D remains unclear. The V end lost 0 bases, the J end lost 5 bases, and 10 bases lay between the germline ends. The CDR3 covers 14 residues. The germline V gene encodes CDR1 MNHEY and CDR2 SMNVEV (reference sequence). CDR3 region: CASSLSPTSETQYF. In DNA form, the CDR3 reads TGTGCCAGCAGTTTATCTCCGACTTCGGAGACCCAGTACTTC.

The chain has TRBV7-4 and TRBJ1-1, with D possibly TRBD1 on 5 matching bases. This CDR3 has 15 residues. From germline, CDR1 is SGHVT and CDR2 SQSDAQ. Trimming pared 4 bases from V and 6 bases from J, leaving 18 bases between. Written as DNA, the CDR3 is TGTGCCAGCAGCTCCCCCCAGGGCACGTGGGCTGAAGCTTTCTTT. As protein: CASSSPQGTWAEAFF.

Here the CDR3 reads CASEHTSGTYEQYF. CDR3 nucleotide sequence: TGTGCCAGCGAGCACACTAGCGGGACTTACGAGCAGTACTTC. The chain couples TRBV28 to TRBJ2-7, with 10 nucleotides matching TRBD2. The CDR3 is made up of 14 amino acids. Germline V gene lookup returns CDR1 MDHEN and CDR2 SYDVKM. V was pared by 8 bases and J by 4 bases, with 8 bases of the junction left unmatched.

This clone occurred a few times. The chain uses TRBV10-3 and TRBJ2-2; 7 positions match TRBD2. The CDR3 is 13 amino acids. Germline V CDR1 and CDR2: ENHRY, SYGVKD. This chain's CDR3 is CHTRGANTGELFF. CDR3 DNA sequence: TGTCATACCCGGGGGGCGAACACCGGGGAGCTGTTTTTT.

CDR3 sequence (DNA): TGTGCCAGCAGCTCCGGGCTCGGGGGAGGCTACAATGAGCAGTTCTTC. This translates into CASSSGLGGGYNEQFF. The chain has TRBV11-2 and TRBJ2-1; a weak D match, TRBD2 (6 bases). V was cut by 4 bases and J by 3 bases, with 16 bases left in between. CDR1 is SGHAT and CDR2 is FQNNGV in the germline V gene. CDR3 length equals 16 residues.

The V and J genes are TRBV27 and TRBJ1-2; perhaps TRBD1 as D (6 bases). This CDR3 region has 15 residues. The germline CDR1 and CDR2 sequences are MNHEY and SMNVEV (reference sequence). Deletions cut 3 bases from V and 7 bases from J, with 18 bases between. Here the CDR3 reads CASSLEVTGRGGYTF. The DNA of the CDR3 is TGTGCCAGCAGTTTGGAGGTGACAGGAAGAGGTGGCTACACCTTC.

The chain joins TRBV7-2 to TRBJ2-1; 12 nucleotides align to TRBD2. Germline lookup yields CDR1 SGHTA and CDR2 FQGNSA. The CDR3 contains 15 residues. J was trimmed by 9 bases and V by 1 base; bases with no gene match: 4. The CDR3 nucleotides read TGTGCCAGCAGCTTAGGGACTAGCGGGAATAGTGAGCAGTTCTTC. This sequence encodes CASSLGTSGNSEQFF.

In this sample, this clone turned up a few times. The junction departs from germline at one end; a sequencing error may be responsible. CDR3 sequence (DNA): TGTGCTAGCAGCTTGCAGGGGGCGGACACCGGGGAGCTGTTTTTT. As protein: CASSLQGADTGELFF. The chain is built from TRBV7-7 and TRBJ2-2; the match to TRBD1 covers 8 bases. Per germline, CDR1 SSHAT and CDR2 FNYEAQ (reference sequence). This CDR3 has 15 amino acids.

This chain links TRBV7-2 with TRBJ1-2, with TRBD1 matching over 9 bases. The CDR3 totals 14 residues. V was pared by 5 bases and J by 4 bases, with 5 bases of the junction left unmatched. Germline V gives CDR1 SGHTA, CDR2 FQGNSA. The CDR3 reads CASSPGTGPYGYTF. The DNA of the CDR3 is TGTGCCAGCAGCCCCGGGACAGGGCCCTATGGCTACACCTTC. The variable domain in full, completed from reference TRBV7-2 and TRBJ1-2, reads GAGVSQSPSNKVTEKGKDVELRCDPISGHTALYWYRQSLGQGLEFLIYFQGNSAPDKSGLPSDRFSAERTGGSVSTLTIQRTQQEDSAVYLCASSPGTGPYGYTFGSGTRLTVV.

The chain carries TRBV4-1 and TRBJ2-7, with 7 bases aligning to TRBD2. Trimming took 0 bases from V and 7 from J; bases not matched to a gene: 9. This CDR3 region has 15 residues. Germline assignment: CDR1 MGHRA and CDR2 YSYEKL. CDR3 residues: CASSQDRAGAKEQYF. The CDR3 DNA reads TGCGCCAGCAGCCAAGATCGCGCGGGAGCAAAAGAGCAGTACTTC.

V is TRBV7-8 and J is TRBJ2-7; possibly TRBD2 for D (6 bases). CDR1 and CDR2 (germline): SGHVS, FQNEAQ. V lost 1 base, J lost 5 bases, and 15 bases lay in between. The CDR3 length is 15 residues. CDR3 loop: CASSLVTMGEDEQYF. CDR3 coding DNA: TGTGCCAGCAGCTTAGTGACTATGGGGGAGGACGAGCAGTACTTC.

V gene TRBV4-3 combines with J gene TRBJ1-1; 8 bases map to TRBD1. Germline CDR1 reads LGHNA; CDR2 reads YSLEER. J lost 0 bases, V lost 3 bases, and 6 bases had no gene match. The CDR3 runs to 16 residues. The CDR3 reads CASSQQGANLNTEAFF. The CDR3 DNA reads as TGCGCCAGCAGCCAGCAGGGGGCAAATTTGAACACTGAAGCTTTCTTT.

This clone was recorded once. The gene calls are TRBV14 and TRBJ2-7; D might be TRBD1 (6 bases). V lost 4 bases, J lost 0 bases, and 13 bases lay in between. This CDR3 contains 15 residues. Germline V gives CDR1 SGHDN, CDR2 FVKESK. The CDR3 region has the DNA TGTGCCAGCAGCCCCGGGGACAAATACTCCTACGAGCAGTACTTC. It is translated as CASSPGDKYSYEQYF.

This chain connects TRBV19 to TRBJ2-1; no clear D. The CDR3 spans 14 residues. V was clipped by 1 base and J by 7 bases, with 11 bases between them. From germline, CDR1 is LNHDA and CDR2 SQIVND (reference sequence). The CDR3 DNA is TGTGCCAGTAGTATAGGGCTGGAGAGGAATGAGCAGTTCTTC. Translating it yields CASSIGLERNEQFF.

The chain links TRBV19 to TRBJ2-5; D gene ambiguous. The CDR3 runs to 12 residues. Germline V lookup: CDR1 LNHDA, CDR2 SQIVND (reference sequence). Trimming pared 4 bases from V and 5 bases from J, leaving 8 bases between. The CDR3 sequence is CASSSPRETQYF. The CDR3, as DNA: TGTGCCAGTAGTAGCCCGAGGGAGACCCAGTACTTC.

The chain employs TRBV30 and TRBJ2-1; no clear D. From germline, CDR1 is GTSNPN and CDR2 SVGIG (reference sequence). CDR3 length equals 13 residues. The ends were cut back, 7 bases at V and 2 bases at J, with 12 bases in the middle. DNA for the CDR3: TGTGCCTCGAGAGGTAGCCCCTACAATGAGCAGTTCTTC. Translating it yields CASRGSPYNEQFF. Variable domain in full (rest from reference TRBV30 and TRBJ2-1): SQTIHQWPATLVQPVGSPLSLECTVEGTSNPNLYWYRQAAGRGLQLLFYSVGIGQISSEVPQNLSASRPQDRQFILSSKKLLLSDSGFYLCASRGSPYNEQFFGPGTRLTVL.

V and J are TRBV7-9 and TRBJ2-7, with 10 bases that match TRBD2. Germline CDR1 and CDR2: SEHNR and FQNEAQ (reference sequence). V trimming: 5 bases; J trimming: 1 base; junction bases outside the gene matches: 5. The CDR3 length is 15 residues. CDR3 coding DNA: TGTGCCAGCAGCACGGGACTAGCGAAATCCTACGAGCAGTACTTC. Its protein is CASSTGLAKSYEQYF.

The chain carries TRBV5-1 and TRBJ1-5; no definite D call. The V and J ends lost 0 bases and 4 bases respectively, with 11 bases between them. CDR1 and CDR2 (germline): SGHRS, YFSETQ. CDR3 length: 15 residues. This chain's CDR3 is CASSLGLKKNQPQHF. For the CDR3, the DNA is TGCGCCAGCAGCTTGGGACTAAAGAAAAATCAGCCCCAGCATTTT.

CDR3 nucleotide sequence: TGTGCCAGCAGTTTATATGGGCAGGCGACCTACGAGCAGTACTTC. Its translation is CASSLYGQATYEQYF. J is TRBJ2-7 and V is TRBV27; no clear D. CDR1 and CDR2 from the germline V gene are MNHEY and SMNVEV (reference sequence). Trimming left V 1 base short and J 2 bases short, with 12 bases between. The CDR3 runs to 15 residues.

The chain is built from TRBV28 and TRBJ2-7; 9 bases map to TRBD1. The CDR3 is made up of 18 amino acids. CDR1 is MDHEN, CDR2 SYDVKM, per germline. V was pared by 2 bases and J by 3 bases, with 14 bases of the junction left unmatched. CDR3 residues: CASSLGTGTSRDFYEQYF. The CDR3 region has the DNA TGTGCCAGCAGTTTAGGGACAGGGACCTCAAGGGACTTCTACGAGCAGTACTTC. The variable domain in full, completed from reference TRBV28 and TRBJ2-7, reads DVKVTQSSRYLVKRTGEKVFLECVQDMDHENMFWYRQDPGLGLRLIYFSYDVKMKEKGDIPEGYSVSREKKERFSLILESASTNQTSMYLCASSLGTGTSRDFYEQYFGPGTRLTVT.